This T cell receptor (beta chain) originates from a study of blood T cell repertoires in COVID-19. Sequencing used immunoSEQ multiplex PCR; TCRdb keeps in-frame clones, though not all of them. The sample shows around 300,000 clones, 80% to 90% of them seen only once. CDR1 and CDR2 (germline): SGHNT, YYREEE (reference sequence). This CDR3 region has 11 residues. Trimming cost V 4 bases and J 8 bases; bases outside gene matches: 2. The TCR sequence derives from a man in his thirties or forties who had recovered from COVID-19. Specimen: PBMCs or T cells enriched from blood (not recorded which). V gene TRBV5-4 combines with J gene TRBJ1-2, with 7 bases identical to TRBD1. The CDR3: CASSDRVGYTF. Written as DNA, the CDR3 is TGTGCCAGCAGCGACAGGGTCGGCTACACCTTC.